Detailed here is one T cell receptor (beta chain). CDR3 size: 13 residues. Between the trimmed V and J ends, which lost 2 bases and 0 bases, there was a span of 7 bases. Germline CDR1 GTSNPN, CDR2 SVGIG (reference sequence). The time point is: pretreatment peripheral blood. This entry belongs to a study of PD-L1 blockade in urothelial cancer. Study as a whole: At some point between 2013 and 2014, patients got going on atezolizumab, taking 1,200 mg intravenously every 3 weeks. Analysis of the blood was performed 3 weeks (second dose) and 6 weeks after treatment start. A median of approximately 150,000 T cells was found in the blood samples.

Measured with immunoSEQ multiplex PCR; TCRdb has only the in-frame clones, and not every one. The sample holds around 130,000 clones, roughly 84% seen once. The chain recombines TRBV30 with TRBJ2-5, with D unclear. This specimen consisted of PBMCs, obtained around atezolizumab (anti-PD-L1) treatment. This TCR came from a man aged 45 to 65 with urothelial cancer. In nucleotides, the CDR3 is TGTGCCTGGAGTCCCAATGACCAAGAGACCCAGTACTTC. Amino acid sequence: CAWSPNDQETQYF. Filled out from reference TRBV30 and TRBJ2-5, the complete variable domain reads SQTIHQWPATLVQPVGSPLSLECTVEGTSNPNLYWYRQAAGRGLQLLFYSVGIGQISSEVPQNLSASRPQDRQFILSSKKLLLSDSGFYLCAWSPNDQETQYFGPGTRLLVL.